Listed below are T cell receptor beta chains from one sample, sequenced in a study of cytomegalovirus exposure and HLA in healthy donors. Clones were sequenced by immunoSEQ multiplex PCR, and TCRdb holds only the in-frame ones, with some missing. The sample includes around 100,000 clones, 76% of them seen just once. The material sequenced was PBMCs. Source of these receptors: a man in his forties or fifties in good health and CMV-seronegative. Each CDR3 is given with its conserved first and last residue. D genes are given only for firm matches. Size values are once, few and many counts, or a class for expanded clones, and some rows have none.

d_gene	v_gene	j_gene	abundance	CDR3nt	CDR3aa
-	TRBV11-1	TRBJ2-2	once	TGTGCCAGCAGCCCTCAACAGGGAAGCGGGGAGCTGTTTTTT	CASSPQQGSGELFF
-	TRBV6-1	TRBJ1-2	-	TGTGCCAGCAGTGAAGGGCAGGGAAACTATGGCTACACCTTC	CASSEGQGNYGYTF
-	TRBV27	TRBJ1-6	once	TGTGCCAGCAGGCCGCTAGCAAGTTGGGACTGGTCACCCCTCCACTTT	CASRPLASWDWSPLHF
TRBD1	TRBV29-1	TRBJ1-4	-	TGCAGCGCAGGACAGGGTAATGAAAAACTGTTTTTT	CSAGQGNEKLFF
-	TRBV29-1	TRBJ1-1	-	TGCAGCGTTGAGAGGCAGCAGAACACTGAAGCTTTCTTT	CSVERQQNTEAFF
-	TRBV9	TRBJ2-1	-	TGTGCCAGCAGCGTATCGGAGGGGACGTACAATGAGCAGTTCTTC	CASSVSEGTYNEQFF
-	TRBV18	TRBJ1-5	once	TGTGCCAGCTCATCCCGGGCGGGGGAGGGCAATCAGCCCCAGCATTTT	CASSSRAGEGNQPQHF
-	TRBV6-5	TRBJ1-1	-	TGTGCCAGCAGTTACTCGAGGGGGACTGAAGCTTTCTTT	CASSYSRGTEAFF
TRBD1	TRBV18	TRBJ2-2	few	TGTGCCAGCTCACCACACTCGCCGGGACAGGCACCGGGGGAGCTGTTTTTT	CASSPHSPGQAPGELFF
-	TRBV7-6	TRBJ1-1	-	TGTGCCAGCAGCTTAGAGTCCGGGGCTGAAGCTTTCTTT	CASSLESGAEAFF
-	TRBV15	TRBJ1-1	-	TGTGCCACCAGCAGAATACCAGGCGCTGAAGCTTTCTTT	CATSRIPGAEAFF
TRBD1	TRBV4-1	TRBJ1-1	-	TGCGCCACCTCCAGGGGGGTATATACTGAAGCTTTCTTT	CATSRGVYTEAFF
-	TRBV7-9	TRBJ1-4	few	TGTGCCAGCACGGACACCGGGAATGAAAAACTGTTTTTT	CASTDTGNEKLFF
-	TRBV5-4	TRBJ2-2	-	TGTGCCAGCAGCTTAGGACAGGGAGGGTCCGCCGGGGAGCTGTTTTTT	CASSLGQGGSAGELFF
TRBD1	TRBV7-9	TRBJ1-1	-	TGTTCCAGCAGCACCCAGGGGGACGAAGAAGCTTTCTTT	CSSSTQGDEEAFF
-	TRBV6-6	TRBJ1-1	-	TGTGCCAGCATGGACTTACCCGGGGAAGCTTTCTTT	CASMDLPGEAFF
TRBD2	TRBV14	TRBJ2-1	-	TGTGCCAGCAGCCAACGGTGGCTAGCGGGGTACAATGAGCAGTTCTTC	CASSQRWLAGYNEQFF
-	TRBV27	TRBJ1-1	-	TGTGCCAGCAGTTTATTACAGGGAGGGACTGAAGCTTTCTTT	CASSLLQGGTEAFF
TRBD1	TRBV7-9	TRBJ1-2	-	TGTTCCAGCAGCTCCGGACAGGGGGCTTTGTATGGCTACACCTTC	CSSSSGQGALYGYTF
TRBD2	TRBV7-9	TRBJ2-1	-	TGTGCCAGCAGCTCGCTAGCGGGGGCCTACAATGAGCAGTTCTTC	CASSSLAGAYNEQFF
TRBD1	TRBV6-6	TRBJ1-5	-	TGTGCCAGCGATGACAGGGGGATTCAGCCCCAGCATTTT	CASDDRGIQPQHF
TRBD2	TRBV9	TRBJ2-1	once	TGTGCCAGCAGCCCTCCCACGGGGACTACAGATGAGCAGTTCTTC	CASSPPTGTTDEQFF
TRBD1	TRBV27	TRBJ1-2	-	TGTGCCAGCAGTTTACGTGGGGACAGATATGGCTACACCTTC	CASSLRGDRYGYTF
TRBD2	TRBV27	TRBJ2-5	-	TGTGCCAGCAGTTTCGGAACTAGCGGGGGGAGAGAGACCCAGTACTTC	CASSFGTSGGRETQYF
TRBD1	TRBV4-2	TRBJ2-1	-	TGTGCCAGCAGCCAAGGTCAGGGGGCTCGACTACACCTCAATGAGCAGTTCTTC	CASSQGQGARLHLNEQFF
-	TRBV2	TRBJ1-1	-	TGTGCCAGCAGGGAAACAGGGATCTGGGCTGAAGCTTTCTTT	CASRETGIWAEAFF
-	TRBV30	TRBJ1-4	-	TGCGCCTGGAGCACCCTACGGGAAAAACTGTTTTTT	CAWSTLREKLFF
TRBD2	TRBV4-1	TRBJ2-1	few	TGCGCCAGCAGCCAAGGACGCGGGGGGGCCGATGAGCAGTTCTTC	CASSQGRGGADEQFF
-	TRBV27	TRBJ1-1	-	TGTGCCAGCAGCGCTAGGACGGGGAGGACTGAAGCTTTCTTT	CASSARTGRTEAFF
-	TRBV14	TRBJ2-1	-	TGTGCCAGCAGCCAATCGTACTCCTACAATGAGCAGTTCTTC	CASSQSYSYNEQFF
TRBD1	TRBV7-6	TRBJ1-1	-	TGTGCCAGCCGAGGGACAGGGGGCGGCACTGAAGCTTTCTTT	CASRGTGGGTEAFF
-	TRBV27	TRBJ1-1	-	TGTGCCAGCTCCTCACAGGGTCCCATGATGAACACTGAAGCTTTCTTT	CASSSQGPMMNTEAFF
TRBD1	TRBV6-5	TRBJ1-5	once	TGTGCCAGCAGTCGCAGGGGGCCGGGCAATCAGCCCCAGCATTTT	CASSRRGPGNQPQHF
-	TRBV15	TRBJ2-2	-	TGTGCCACCAGCAGAGGGGGGGGCCTCCGGGGGGAGCTGTTTTTT	CATSRGGGLRGELFF
-	TRBV15	TRBJ1-2	-	TGTGCCACCAGCAGAGATTTGGTGAGCTCTAACTATGGCTACACCTTC	CATSRDLVSSNYGYTF
-	TRBV7-9	TRBJ2-3	-	TGTGCCAGCAGCTTGGGGCAGGACAGCACAGATACGCAGTATTTT	CASSLGQDSTDTQYF
-	TRBV10-3	TRBJ1-5	-	TGTGCCATCAGAACAGAGGGGGAACAGCCCCAGCATTTT	CAIRTEGEQPQHF
-	TRBV19	TRBJ2-1	-	TGTGCCAGTAAATTGGCGGGGCGAACCTACAATGAGCAGTTCTTC	CASKLAGRTYNEQFF
-	TRBV6-5	TRBJ1-2	few	TGTGCCAGCAGTTACGTCCAGTATTCAGGGTTGGCTGGCTACACCTTC	CASSYVQYSGLAGYTF
-	TRBV18	TRBJ2-3	-	TGTGCCAGCTCACCCCGCCAAGGAGGCAACACAGATACGCAGTATTTT	CASSPRQGGNTDTQYF
TRBD2	TRBV9	TRBJ2-3	-	TGTGCCAGCAGCACGTTTGGCGGGGGGGGGACAGATACGCAGTATTTT	CASSTFGGGGTDTQYF
TRBD1	TRBV5-6	TRBJ1-2	-	TGTGCCAGCAACCAAGGGGACAGTGTACTCGCTGGCTACACCTTC	CASNQGDSVLAGYTF
TRBD2	TRBV2	TRBJ2-3	-	TGTGCCAGCAGTGAAACTAGCGGGGGGGTCGCCACAGATACGCAGTATTTT	CASSETSGGVATDTQYF
-	TRBV19	TRBJ1-1	-	TGTGCCAGTAGTATGGGGACATACACTGAAGCTTTCTTT	CASSMGTYTEAFF
-	TRBV5-4	TRBJ1-2	-	TGTGCCAGCAGCCCAACCTCGATGGATACTATGGGCTACACCTTC	CASSPTSMDTMGYTF
-	TRBV6-5	TRBJ1-1	-	TGTGCCAGCATGGGGGCCCCGAACACTGAAGCTTTCTTT	CASMGAPNTEAFF
TRBD1	TRBV27	TRBJ1-2	few	TGTGCCAGCAGTGGTGTTCCGGGACAGCTATATGGCTACACCTTC	CASSGVPGQLYGYTF